Listed below are T cell receptor beta chains from one sample, sequenced in a study of blood T cell repertoires in COVID-19. Sequencing used immunoSEQ multiplex PCR; TCRdb keeps in-frame clones, though not all of them. The table shows more than 300,000 clones, with 85% to 95% occurring only once. Sequenced input: PBMCs or T cells enriched from blood (not recorded which). The source is a woman younger than 45 who had been exposed to COVID-19. CDR3s leave out the opening cysteine and the closing phenylalanine or tryptophan. Clone size is stated in some rows and not others, as once, few, many or a class when expanded.

clone_size: NA
v_call: TRBV5-1
cdr3_aa: ASSFPSDEQF

clone_size: NA
v_call: TRBV13
cdr3_aa: ASSFIRGYT

clone_size: NA
v_call: TRBV5-1
cdr3_aa: ASSYEGAGYGYT

clone_size: NA
v_call: TRBV28
cdr3_aa: ASSYRGGNSPLH

clone_size: NA
v_call: TRBV2
cdr3_aa: ASSWGTLSPGSPLH

clone_size: NA
v_call: TRBV29-1
cdr3_aa: SVKDSFDQPQH

clone_size: once
v_call: TRBV3-1/TRBV3-2
cdr3_aa: ASSQRLADTQY

clone_size: once
v_call: TRBV5-1
cdr3_aa: ASQEDRGSNIPLH

clone_size: NA
v_call: TRBV6-5
cdr3_aa: ASWRGRYTEAF

clone_size: NA
v_call: TRBV4-2
cdr3_aa: ASSNTGNEETQY

clone_size: few
v_call: TRBV4-2
cdr3_aa: ASSQPGKANYGYT

clone_size: NA
v_call: TRBV2
cdr3_aa: ASSDNRGTEAF

clone_size: NA
v_call: TRBV27
cdr3_aa: ASSLGTGGETQY

clone_size: few
v_call: TRBV6-5
cdr3_aa: ASSYKGGAAYNEQF

clone_size: NA
v_call: TRBV19
cdr3_aa: ASSPNRVYGYT

clone_size: NA
v_call: TRBV29-1
cdr3_aa: SVEGSDQETQY

clone_size: NA
v_call: TRBV5-1
cdr3_aa: ASSQAGGQGLYGYT

clone_size: once
v_call: TRBV5-6
cdr3_aa: ASSLQTGGRNSPLH

clone_size: NA
v_call: TRBV6-1
cdr3_aa: ASSADRGSRRTYGYT

clone_size: NA
v_call: TRBV5-1
cdr3_aa: ASSLAGGRVTEAF

clone_size: NA
v_call: TRBV7-9
cdr3_aa: ASDQGGVGYT

clone_size: NA
v_call: TRBV5-5
cdr3_aa: ASSHDVAGAYYEQY